Listed below are T cell receptor beta chains from one sample, sequenced in a study of metastatic and nonmetastatic thyroid tumors. TCRdb reprocessed the PCR reads via MiXCR. The repertoire holds tens of thousands of clones, with around a sixth as singletons. Sequences were obtained from tumor tissue. These receptors were collected from a female donor with papillary thyroid cancer or a benign thyroid nodule (not recorded which). Some clones in this sample may be carry-over from other donors' samples. Each CDR3 is given with its conserved first and last residue. A D gene is named only where the DNA matches it firmly. Clone size appears in some rows only: once, few, many, or a class for an expanded clone.

V gene	D gene	clone size	J gene	CDR3 protein	CDR3 DNA
TRBV20-1	TRBD2	many	TRBJ2-7	CSALPATGGSYEQYF	TGCAGTGCTCTACCTGCAACGGGAGGTTCCTACGAGCAGTACTTC
TRBV20-1	TRBD2	.	TRBJ2-1	CSARGLAGYNEQFF	TGCAGTGCGAGGGGCCTAGCGGGATACAATGAGCAGTTCTTC
TRBV10-3	TRBD1	few	TRBJ1-2	CAISEFAGGDGYTF	TGTGCCATCAGTGAGTTCGCAGGGGGAGATGGCTACACCTTC
TRBV20-1	TRBD2	many	TRBJ2-5	CSASGRAGETQYF	TGCAGTGCTAGCGGGAGGGCCGGGGAGACCCAGTACTTC
TRBV6-2/TRBV6-3	TRBD2	few	TRBJ2-1	CASNLAGGPVGQFF	TGTGCCAGCAACCTAGCGGGAGGCCCTGTTGGGCAGTTCTTC
TRBV5-4	.	.	TRBJ2-1	CASSSGSGDEQFF	TGTGCCAGCAGCTCCGGGTCTGGGGATGAGCAGTTCTTC
TRBV7-2	TRBD1	many	TRBJ1-6	CASSYRGTGGSPLHF	TGTGCCAGCAGCTACCGCGGGACAGGCGGTTCACCCCTCCACTTT
TRBV24-1	TRBD1	.	TRBJ2-7	CATSDSGQAYEQYF	TGTGCCACCAGTGACTCTGGACAGGCCTACGAGCAGTACTTC
TRBV24-1	.	many	TRBJ2-3	CATSPPGSTDTQYF	TGTGCCACCAGTCCTCCCGGCAGCACAGATACGCAGTATTTT
TRBV9	.	many	TRBJ1-2	CASSVSANYGYTF	TGTGCCAGCAGCGTTTCGGCTAACTATGGCTACACCTTC
TRBV5-4	TRBD2	many	TRBJ2-1	CASSPGLAGGTSYNEQFF	TGTGCCAGCAGCCCCGGACTAGCGGGAGGGACATCCTACAATGAGCAGTTCTTC
TRBV11-2	.	.	TRBJ2-3	CVSSLLGSQVDTQYF	TGTGTCAGCAGCTTACTCGGGAGTCAGGTAGATACGCAGTATTTT
TRBV19	.	many	TRBJ1-3	CASSIRQPIYSGNTIYF	TGTGCCAGTAGTATCAGACAGCCAATTTACTCTGGAAACACCATATATTTT
TRBV12-3/TRBV12-4	TRBD1	many	TRBJ2-7	CASSWTGLYEQYF	TGTGCCAGCAGCTGGACAGGTTTGTACGAGCAGTACTTC
TRBV2	TRBD1	many	TRBJ1-2	CAARTGGGGYTF	TGTGCCGCACGGACAGGGGGCGGCGGCTACACCTTC
TRBV7-9	TRBD2	many	TRBJ2-7	CASSPSGGNGEQYF	TGTGCCAGCAGCCCTAGCGGGGGGAATGGTGAGCAGTACTTC
TRBV9	TRBD2	many	TRBJ2-7	CASSVDSGATYEQYF	TGTGCCAGCAGCGTAGACAGCGGGGCTACCTACGAGCAGTACTTC
TRBV6-1	.	few	TRBJ2-5	CASMGAGGETQYF	TGTGCCAGCATGGGGGCGGGCGGGGAGACCCAGTACTTC
TRBV6-1	.	many	TRBJ1-5	CASSLLGAQPQHF	TGTGCCAGCAGTCTTCTTGGAGCTCAGCCCCAGCATTTT
TRBV12-3/TRBV12-4	.	many	TRBJ1-2	CASSFSGYGYTF	TGTGCCAGCAGTTTCTCAGGCTATGGCTACACCTTC
TRBV11-2	.	.	TRBJ2-3	CASSLDPKQGGLGFTDTQYF	TGTGCCAGCAGCTTAGACCCAAAACAGGGCGGATTGGGCTTCACAGATACGCAGTATTTT
TRBV19	TRBD1	.	TRBJ2-1	CASSIWTGSPPEQFF	TGTGCCAGTAGTATTTGGACAGGGTCCCCTCCTGAGCAGTTCTTC
TRBV27	TRBD1	many	TRBJ1-1	CASVKGDRPNTEAFF	TGTGCCAGCGTTAAAGGGGACAGACCGAACACTGAAGCTTTCTTT
TRBV19	TRBD2	many	TRBJ2-7	CASSIWEGKSSYEQYF	TGTGCCAGTAGTATTTGGGAGGGGAAGAGCTCCTACGAGCAGTACTTC
TRBV5-1	.	many	TRBJ2-5	CASSPTGSQETQYF	TGCGCCAGCTCTCCTACAGGGAGCCAAGAGACCCAGTACTTC
TRBV5-1	TRBD2	once	TRBJ2-7	CASSIAGTYEQYF	TGCGCCAGCAGCATAGCGGGGACTTACGAGCAGTACTTC
TRBV7-9	.	.	TRBJ1-1	CAITRSGAVNTEAFF	TGTGCCATCACCCGATCAGGGGCAGTGAACACTGAAGCTTTCTTT
TRBV30	TRBD1	many	TRBJ1-1	CAWRRQGITEAFF	TGTGCCTGGAGAAGACAGGGAATCACTGAAGCTTTCTTT